Below, one TCR beta chain is given with its context. This sample is part of a study of blood T cell repertoires in COVID-19. Study background: Both acute and convalescent COVID-19 samples were obtained from the United States, Italy and Spain. PBMCs, B-cell-depleted T cells, or T cells provided the cDNA or gDNA that made up the material.

Under the authors' procedure: Amplification with reference gene primers provided the estimates of nucleated cell counts. Assay used: immunoSEQ multiplex PCR; TCRdb lists only in-frame clones, some missing. That table gives V, J and clone size, and the DNA gave D and trimming. The repertoire holds roughly 320,000 clones, with around 90% as singletons. Sequenced sample: peripheral blood. This TCR was recovered from a man aged 65 to 85 with acute or convalescent COVID-19.

CDR3 residues: CASSPDRVGGELFF. The CDR3 DNA reads TGTGCCAGCAGCCCGGACAGGGTCGGCGGGGAGCTGTTTTTT. V and J are TRBV7-8 and TRBJ2-2, with 8 bases identical to TRBD1. CDR1 and CDR2 from the germline V gene are SGHVS and FQNEAQ. V shed 5 bases and J 7 bases; nucleotides not matched to a gene: 6. The CDR3 runs to 14 residues.